The 15 T cell receptor beta chains below come from one sample, sequenced in a study of long-term antiretroviral therapy in people with HIV. Assay version v3.0 of immunoSEQ was used, and it was run at survey level. This table comes from immunoSEQ multiplex PCR, and its TCRdb copy is limited to in-frame clones, with some not included. Of 23,000 or so clones listed, around 83% are singletons. The sample consisted of unsorted PBMCs, taken 0.2 years after starting antiretroviral therapy. The receptors stem from a woman younger than 45 with HIV.

The chain employs TRBV27 and TRBJ2-6; maybe TRBD2 (6 bases). The V end was cut by 5 bases, the J end by 2 bases, with 7 bases between. The V gene's germline CDR1 is MNHEY and CDR2 SMNVEV (reference sequence). There are 14 residues in the CDR3. CDR3 sequence (DNA): TGTGCCAGCAGTACGGGAGCTGGGGCCAACGTCCTGACTTTC. It is translated as CASSTGAGANVLTF.

This chain connects TRBV5-1 to TRBJ2-6; D is unclear. Germline V gives CDR1 SGHRS, CDR2 YFSETQ. The V gene lost 0 bases and the J gene lost 0 bases, with 7 bases spanning the gap. The CDR3 extends over 16 amino acids. CDR3 nucleotide sequence: TGCGCCAGCAGCTTGGAAAGTAACTCTGGGGCCAACGTCCTGACTTTC. Its protein product is CASSLESNSGANVLTF.

The chain joins TRBV7-2 to TRBJ2-1, with TRBD2 identical over 9 bases. The V and J ends lost 1 base and 5 bases, in that order; junction bases with no gene match: 15. The CDR3 totals 19 residues. Germline V CDR1 and CDR2: SGHTA, FQGNSA. This chain's CDR3 is CASSLGWLEVGGGDNEQFF. The CDR3 nucleotides are TGTGCCAGCAGCTTAGGCTGGTTGGAGGTAGGCGGGGGGGACAATGAGCAGTTCTTC.

This sequence joins TRBV6-5 and TRBJ1-2; D remains unclear. V lost 4 bases and J 5 bases, leaving 8 bases between the germline ends. Per the germline V gene, CDR1 is MNHEY and CDR2 is SVGAGI. The CDR3 consists of 12 residues. CDR3 in DNA: TGTGCCAGCAGTTCTAGGTTTTATGGCTACACCTTC. Translating it yields CASSSRFYGYTF.

This clone appeared a few times. This chain joins TRBV6-6 and TRBJ1-5; 7 nucleotides match TRBD1. The germline gives CDR1 MNHNY, CDR2 SVGAGI (reference sequence). CDR3 length equals 14 residues. V lost 5 bases to trimming and J lost 5 bases; unmatched junction nucleotides: 6. The CDR3 DNA reads as TGTGCCAGCAGTCAGACAGGGCTGCATCAGCCCCAGCATTTT. Translated: CASSQTGLHQPQHF.

This chain connects TRBV5-1 to TRBJ2-5; possible D gene TRBD1, 8 bases. The germline CDR1 and CDR2 sequences are SGHRS and YFSETQ. V lost 5 bases to trimming and J lost 5 bases, with 16 bases between them. The CDR3 sequence is 14 residues long. Here the CDR3 DNA reads TGCGCCAGCAGAACAGACAGGGGAGGGGAGACCCAGTACTTC. It specifies CASRTDRGGETQYF.

V usage is TRBV10-3 and J usage is TRBJ2-5; TRBD2 is a possible D gene (6 bases). CDR1 and CDR2 from the germline V gene are ENHRY and SYGVKD. Trimming removed 2 bases from V and 8 bases from J, with 9 bases in between. The CDR3 is 12 residues long. The chain's CDR3 is CAISEGGNTQYF. In DNA, the CDR3 is TGTGCCATCAGTGAGGGGGGGAATACCCAGTACTTC.

V gene TRBV4-2 combines with J gene TRBJ1-1, with a weak D call TRBD1 (6 bases). Germline-derived CDR1 and CDR2 are LGHNA and YNFKEQ. Deletions cut 6 bases from V and 5 bases from J, with 7 bases between. CDR3 length equals 11 residues. CDR3 sequence (DNA): TGTGCCAGCAGAGGGGGTACTGAAGCTTTCTTT. Protein: CASRGGTEAFF.

The V and J genes are TRBV15 and TRBJ1-2; a possible D gene is TRBD1 (6 bases). Trimming took 4 bases from V and 4 from J, leaving 13 bases between them. The CDR3 length is 14 residues. Germline assignment: CDR1 LNHNV and CDR2 YYDKDF (reference sequence). The CDR3 bases are TGTGCCACCAGCATCGCAGGGGACCTCTATGGCTACACCTTC. It encodes CATSIAGDLYGYTF. The full variable domain, its missing parts supplied by reference TRBV15 and TRBJ1-2, is DAMVIQNPRYQVTQFGKPVTLSCSQTLNHNVMYWYQQKSSQAPKLLFHYYDKDFNNEADTPDNFQSRRPNTSFCFLDIRSPGLGDTAMYLCATSIAGDLYGYTFGSGTRLTVV.

CDR3 protein: CASTETLSGDEYF. The CDR3 DNA sequence: TGTGCCAGCACCGAAACACTGTCTGGGGACGAGTACTTC. This chain connects TRBV5-6 to TRBJ2-5, with D perhaps being TRBD1 or TRBD2 (5 bases each). Trimming took 6 bases from V and 12 from J, leaving 21 bases between them. The CDR3 spans 13 residues. Germline V gives CDR1 SGHDT, CDR2 YYEEEE.

This clone occurred a few times. The genes are TRBV15 and TRBJ1-5; D may be TRBD1 (6 bases). The V gene's germline CDR1 is LNHNV and CDR2 YYDKDF (reference sequence). This CDR3 spans 17 amino acids. V was clipped by 4 bases and J by 6 bases, with 22 bases between them. CDR3 in amino acids: CATSKPRSGGRIQPQHF. As DNA, the CDR3 is TGTGCCACCAGCAAACCCCGCAGCGGGGGCAGAATTCAGCCCCAGCATTTT.

This clone is medium-sized. The CDR3 sequence is CASSLGSGANVLTF. CDR3 coding DNA: TGTGCCAGCAGTTTGGGCTCTGGGGCCAACGTCCTGACTTTC. The J gene is TRBJ2-6, the V gene TRBV27; D call uncertain. Germline V gives CDR1 MNHEY, CDR2 SMNVEV (reference sequence). The CDR3 length is 14 residues. Trimming removed 3 bases from V and 0 bases from J, with 3 bases in between. Together with reference TRBV27 and TRBJ2-6, the CDR3 gives the full variable domain: EAQVTQNPRYLITVTGKKLTVTCSQNMNHEYMSWYRQDPGLGLRQIYYSMNVEVTDKGDVPEGYKVSRKEKRNFPLILESPSPNQTSLYFCASSLGSGANVLTFGAGSRLTVL.

The gene calls are TRBV12-5 and TRBJ1-1; D call uncertain. Trimming took 0 bases from V and 0 from J, leaving 5 bases between them. This CDR3 has 14 amino acids. Germline V gene sequence: CDR1 LGHNT, CDR2 FRNRAP. In DNA, the CDR3 is TGTGCTAGTGGTTTGGTGACGTTGAACACTGAAGCTTTCTTT. Protein: CASGLVTLNTEAFF. The whole variable domain, filled in from reference TRBV12-5 and TRBJ1-1, reads DARVTQTPRHKVTEMGQEVTMRCQPILGHNTVFWYRQTMMQGLELLAYFRNRAPLDDSGMPKDRFSAEMPDATLATLKIQPSEPRDSAVYFCASGLVTLNTEAFFGQGTRLTVV.

The chain uses TRBV7-2 and TRBJ1-2; a possible D gene is TRBD1 (5 bases). V was trimmed by 2 bases and J by 4 bases, leaving 8 bases between them. This CDR3 has 13 residues. CDR1 SGHTA and CDR2 FQGNSA come from the germline V gene. Here the CDR3 reads CASSLSGTYGYTF. The CDR3, as DNA: TGTGCCAGCAGCTTATCGGGGACCTATGGCTACACCTTC. The entire variable domain, with the rest obtained from reference TRBV7-2 and TRBJ1-2, is as follows: GAGVSQSPSNKVTEKGKDVELRCDPISGHTALYWYRQSLGQGLEFLIYFQGNSAPDKSGLPSDRFSAERTGGSVSTLTIQRTQQEDSAVYLCASSLSGTYGYTFGSGTRLTVV.

The chain carries TRBV10-3 and TRBJ2-1; D unresolved. The CDR3 sequence is 12 residues long. Trimming shortened V by 7 bases and J by 5 bases, and 9 bases separated the two germline ends. Germline V lookup: CDR1 ENHRY, CDR2 SYGVKD. The CDR3 loop is CAIKVHNNEQFF. In nucleotides, the CDR3 is TGTGCCATCAAGGTCCATAACAATGAGCAGTTCTTC.